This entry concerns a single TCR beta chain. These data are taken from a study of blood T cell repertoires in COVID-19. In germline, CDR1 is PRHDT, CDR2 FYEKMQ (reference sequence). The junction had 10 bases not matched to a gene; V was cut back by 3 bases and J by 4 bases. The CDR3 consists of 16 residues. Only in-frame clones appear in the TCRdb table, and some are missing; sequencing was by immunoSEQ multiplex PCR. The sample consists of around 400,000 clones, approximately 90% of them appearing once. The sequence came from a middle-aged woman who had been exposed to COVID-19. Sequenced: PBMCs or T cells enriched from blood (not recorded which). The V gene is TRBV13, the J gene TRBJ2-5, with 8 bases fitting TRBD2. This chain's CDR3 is CASSFSAGVDRETQYF. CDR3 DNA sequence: TGTGCCAGCAGCTTTTCAGCGGGAGTGGATCGAGAGACCCAGTACTTC. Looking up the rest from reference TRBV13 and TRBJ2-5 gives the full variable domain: AAGVIQSPRHLIKEKRETATLKCYPIPRHDTVYWYQQGPGQDPQFLISFYEKMQSDKGSIPDRFSAQQFSDYHSELNMSSLELGDSALYFCASSFSAGVDRETQYFGPGTRLLVL.